Here is one T cell receptor beta chain with its context. This record belongs to a study of blood T cell repertoires in COVID-19. In the study overall: Resolution of symptoms, clearance, or two negative PCRs was present in recovered Cohort 3 donors. Samples came from the United States, Italy and Spain, spanning acute and convalescent COVID-19.

Only in-frame clones appear in the TCRdb table, and some are missing; sequencing was by immunoSEQ multiplex PCR. In the table there are some 300,000 clones, approximately 90% of which are singletons. Germline V gene lookup returns CDR1 MDHEN and CDR2 SYDVKM. This CDR3 spans 18 amino acids. With V trimmed by 5 bases and J by 10 bases, 20 bases remained unmatched. The source is a woman aged 60 to 75 in a cohort exposed to, infected with or recovered from COVID-19 (not recorded which). V and J are TRBV28 and TRBJ1-4, with 9 bases that match TRBD1. Sequenced sample: PBMCs or T cells enriched from blood (not recorded which). CDR3 in DNA: TGTGCCAGCAGTCCACCATTCGGGGGGGGACAGGGTATAGCAAAACTGTTTTTT. Translated: CASSPPFGGGQGIAKLFF.